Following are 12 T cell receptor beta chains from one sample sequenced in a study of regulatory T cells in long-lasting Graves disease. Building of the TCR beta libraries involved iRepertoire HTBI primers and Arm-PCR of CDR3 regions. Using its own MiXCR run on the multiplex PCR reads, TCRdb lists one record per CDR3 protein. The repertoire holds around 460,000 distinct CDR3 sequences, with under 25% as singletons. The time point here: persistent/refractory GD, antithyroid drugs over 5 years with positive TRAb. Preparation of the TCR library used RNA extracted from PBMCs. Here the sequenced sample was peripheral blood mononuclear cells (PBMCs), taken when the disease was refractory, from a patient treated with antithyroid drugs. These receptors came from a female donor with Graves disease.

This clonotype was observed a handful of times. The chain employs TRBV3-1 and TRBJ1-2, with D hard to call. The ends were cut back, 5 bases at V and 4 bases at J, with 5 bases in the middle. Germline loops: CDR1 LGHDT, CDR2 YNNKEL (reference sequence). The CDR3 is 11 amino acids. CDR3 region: CASSAFYGYTF. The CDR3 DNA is TGTGCCAGCAGCGCGTTCTATGGCTACACCTTC.

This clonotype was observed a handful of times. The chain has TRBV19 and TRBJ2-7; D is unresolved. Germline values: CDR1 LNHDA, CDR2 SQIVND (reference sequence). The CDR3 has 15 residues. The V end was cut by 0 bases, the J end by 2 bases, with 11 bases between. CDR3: CASSIETGPTYEQYF. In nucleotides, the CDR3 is TGTGCCAGTAGTATAGAAACGGGCCCTACCTACGAGCAGTACTTC.

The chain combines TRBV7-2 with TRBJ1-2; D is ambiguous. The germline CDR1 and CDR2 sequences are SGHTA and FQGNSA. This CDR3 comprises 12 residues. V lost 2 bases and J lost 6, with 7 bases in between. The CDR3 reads CASSLRWNGYTF. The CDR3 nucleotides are TGTGCCAGCAGCTTACGGTGGAATGGCTACACCTTC. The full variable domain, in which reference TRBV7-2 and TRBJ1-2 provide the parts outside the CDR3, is GAGVSQSPSNKVTEKGKDVELRCDPISGHTALYWYRQSLGQGLEFLIYFQGNSAPDKSGLPSDRFSAERTGGSVSTLTIQRTQQEDSAVYLCASSLRWNGYTFGSGTRLTVV.

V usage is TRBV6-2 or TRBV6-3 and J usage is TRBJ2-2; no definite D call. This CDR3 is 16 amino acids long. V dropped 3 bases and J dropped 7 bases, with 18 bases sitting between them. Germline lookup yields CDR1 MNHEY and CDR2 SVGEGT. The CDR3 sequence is CASSYPPEKRVGELFF. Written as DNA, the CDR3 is TGTGCCAGCAGTTATCCACCGGAGAAAAGGGTCGGGGAGCTGTTTTTT.

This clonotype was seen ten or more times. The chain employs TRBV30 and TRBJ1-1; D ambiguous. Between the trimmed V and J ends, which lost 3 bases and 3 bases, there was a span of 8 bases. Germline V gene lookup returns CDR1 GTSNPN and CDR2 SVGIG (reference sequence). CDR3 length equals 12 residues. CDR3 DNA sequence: TGTGCCTGGAGCTTCGGGGACACTGAAGCTTTCTTT. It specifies CAWSFGDTEAFF.

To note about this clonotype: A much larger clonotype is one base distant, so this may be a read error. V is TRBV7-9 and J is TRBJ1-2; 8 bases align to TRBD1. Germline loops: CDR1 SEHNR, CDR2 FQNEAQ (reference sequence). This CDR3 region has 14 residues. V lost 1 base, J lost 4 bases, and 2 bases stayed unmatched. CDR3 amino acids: CASSLGTGTYGYTF. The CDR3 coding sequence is TGTGCCAGCAGCTTAGGGACAGGGACCTATGGCTACACCTTC.

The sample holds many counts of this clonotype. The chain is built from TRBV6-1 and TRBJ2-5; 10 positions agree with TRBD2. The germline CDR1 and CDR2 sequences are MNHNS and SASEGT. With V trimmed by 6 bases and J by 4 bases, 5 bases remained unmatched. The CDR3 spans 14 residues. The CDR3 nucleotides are TGTGCCAGCAGATTAGCGGGGGGCAGAGAGACCCAGTACTTC. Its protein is CASRLAGGRETQYF.

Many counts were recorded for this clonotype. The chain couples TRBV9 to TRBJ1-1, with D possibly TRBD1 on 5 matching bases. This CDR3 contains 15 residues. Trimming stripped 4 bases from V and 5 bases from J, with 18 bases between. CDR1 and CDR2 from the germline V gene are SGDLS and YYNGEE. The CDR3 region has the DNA TGTGCCAGCAGCACATATAGTCGGGACGGAACTGAAGCTTTCTTT. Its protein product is CASSTYSRDGTEAFF.

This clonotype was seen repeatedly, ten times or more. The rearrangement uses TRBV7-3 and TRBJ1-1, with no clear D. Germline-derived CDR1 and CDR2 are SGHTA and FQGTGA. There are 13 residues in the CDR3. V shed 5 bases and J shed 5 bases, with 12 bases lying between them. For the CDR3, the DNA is TGTGCCAGCAGCGCCTCAACGTTAACTGAAGCTTTCTTT. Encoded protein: CASSASTLTEAFF.

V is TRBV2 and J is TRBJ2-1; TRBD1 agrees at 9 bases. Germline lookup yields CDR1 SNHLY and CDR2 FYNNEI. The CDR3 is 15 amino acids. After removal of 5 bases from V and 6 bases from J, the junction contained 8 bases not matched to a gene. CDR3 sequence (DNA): TGTGCCAGCAGTCTTCCGGGACAGGGCTTCAATGAGCAGTTCTTC. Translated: CASSLPGQGFNEQFF.

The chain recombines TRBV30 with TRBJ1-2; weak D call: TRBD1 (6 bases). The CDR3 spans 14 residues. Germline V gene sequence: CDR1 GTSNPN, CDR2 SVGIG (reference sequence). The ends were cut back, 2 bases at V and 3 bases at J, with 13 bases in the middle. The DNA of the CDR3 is TGTGCCTGGAGTACCCCGCAGGGGTACTATGGCTACACCTTC. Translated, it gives CAWSTPQGYYGYTF.

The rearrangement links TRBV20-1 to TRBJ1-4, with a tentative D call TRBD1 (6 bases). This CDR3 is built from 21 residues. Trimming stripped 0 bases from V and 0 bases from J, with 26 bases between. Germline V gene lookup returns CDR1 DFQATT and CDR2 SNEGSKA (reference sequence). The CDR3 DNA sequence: TGCAGTGCTAGAGATTTTCGCGGCGGGAAGGGGAAGGGGGCAACTAATGAAAAACTGTTTTTT. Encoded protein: CSARDFRGGKGKGATNEKLFF.